These 25 T cell receptor beta chains were sequenced from one sample in a study of shared clonotypes between healthy human individuals. The repertoire was sequenced with immunoSEQ multiplex PCR; TCRdb's copy has only in-frame clones and lacks some. This table holds roughly 2.2 million clones, approximately 93% found once. Source material: naive CD4+ T cells from PBMCs. Subset denoted: CD45RA+ positively selected. The receptor source for this set is a man aged 18 to 30 in good health. Some clones in this sample may be carry-over from other donors' samples.

The sample holds a few counts of this clone. V usage is TRBV4-1 and J usage is TRBJ1-5, with D uncertain. The germline V and J ends were trimmed by 4 bases and 2 bases, with 12 bases remaining between them. CDR3 length: 15 amino acids. Looked up from germline, CDR1 is MGHRA and CDR2 is YSYEKL. The CDR3: CASSLSHLGNQPQHF. CDR3 nucleotides: TGCGCCAGCAGCCTCAGTCATTTGGGCAATCAGCCCCAGCATTTT.

The J gene is TRBJ2-5, the V gene TRBV28; D might be TRBD1 or TRBD2, each matching 5 bases. Deletions cut 5 bases from V and 1 base from J, with 17 bases between. The CDR3 is 16 residues long. The germline V gene encodes CDR1 MDHEN and CDR2 SYDVKM. This CDR3 is CASSPGTYETQETQYF. CDR3 in DNA: TGTGCCAGCAGTCCCGGGACCTACGAAACCCAAGAGACCCAGTACTTC.

The CDR3 spells CASSFLDRALNEQYF. DNA for the CDR3: TGTGCCAGCAGCTTCCTCGACAGGGCTTTGAACGAGCAGTACTTC. J is TRBJ2-7 and V is TRBV6-5, with 7 positions matching TRBD1. This CDR3 comprises 15 residues. After removal of 6 bases from V and 5 bases from J, the junction contained 13 bases not matched to a gene. CDR1 is MNHEY, CDR2 SVGAGI, per germline.

This clone has only one observation. The gene calls are TRBV27 and TRBJ2-2; TRBD2 matches 12 bases. The CDR3 sequence is 16 residues long. CDR1 is MNHEY, CDR2 SMNVEV, per germline (reference sequence). J lost 6 bases, V lost 5 bases, and 7 bases had no gene match. The chain's CDR3 is CASSPRLAGAAGELFF. CDR3 in DNA: TGTGCCAGCAGTCCGAGACTAGCGGGAGCTGCCGGGGAGCTGTTTTTT.

The rearrangement links TRBV19 to TRBJ2-1; D not resolved. The CDR3 is 13 amino acids. The germline V gene encodes CDR1 LNHDA and CDR2 SQIVND (reference sequence). Trimming left V 1 base short and J 9 bases short, with 10 bases between. Here the CDR3 reads CASSIVGSGEQFF. The CDR3 bases are TGTGCCAGTAGTATAGTTGGGTCGGGTGAGCAGTTCTTC.

The rearrangement links TRBV14 to TRBJ1-4; no firm D call. Trimming took off 2 bases at V and 0 bases at J, with 7 bases between the two ends. Looked up from germline, CDR1 is SGHDN and CDR2 is FVKESK. This CDR3 is built from 15 residues. The CDR3 sequence: CASSQRQPTNEKLFF. The DNA of the CDR3 is TGTGCCAGCAGCCAAAGGCAGCCAACTAATGAAAAACTGTTTTTT. The full variable domain, in which reference TRBV14 and TRBJ1-4 provide the parts outside the CDR3, is EAGVTQFPSHSVIEKGQTVTLRCDPISGHDNLYWYRRVMGKEIKFLLHFVKESKQDESGMPNNRFLAERTGGTYSTLKVQPAELEDSGVYFCASSQRQPTNEKLFFGSGTQLSVL.

The chain uses TRBV27 and TRBJ2-4, with 7 bases lining up with TRBD1. There are 15 residues in the CDR3. The ends lost 6 bases at V and 0 bases at J; junction bases unmatched: 5. Looked up from germline, CDR1 is MNHEY and CDR2 is SMNVEV (reference sequence). The DNA of the CDR3 is TGTGCCAGCAGCAGACAGGGTCTAGCCAAAAACATTCAGTACTTC. Its protein product is CASSRQGLAKNIQYF.

CDR3 loop: CASRSLGDTQYF. The CDR3 DNA is TGTGCCAGCAGGTCGTTAGGAGATACGCAGTATTTT. This chain links TRBV27 with TRBJ2-3; no clear D. The CDR3 is 12 amino acids. The V end lost 6 bases, the J end lost 5 bases, and 9 bases lay between the germline ends. Per germline, CDR1 MNHEY and CDR2 SMNVEV (reference sequence).

V is TRBV4-1 and J is TRBJ2-7, with TRBD1 matching over 7 bases. V shed 9 bases, J shed 6 bases, and the junction held 8 bases outside the gene matches. This CDR3 comprises 12 residues. The germline gives CDR1 MGHRA, CDR2 YSYEKL. CDR3 sequence (DNA): TGCGCCAGTCGCGACAGGGCGGGCGAGCAGTACTTC. Protein product: CASRDRAGEQYF.

This chain connects TRBV28 to TRBJ2-5; maybe TRBD2 (6 bases). Germline CDR1 reads MDHEN; CDR2 reads SYDVKM. The CDR3 is 14 residues long. Trimming took 8 bases from V and 2 from J, leaving 15 bases between them. Here the CDR3 DNA reads TGTGCCAGCGCGATGCGGGACCCACAAGAGACCCAGTACTTC. Translation: CASAMRDPQETQYF. The variable domain in full, completed from reference TRBV28 and TRBJ2-5, reads DVKVTQSSRYLVKRTGEKVFLECVQDMDHENMFWYRQDPGLGLRLIYFSYDVKMKEKGDIPEGYSVSREKKERFSLILESASTNQTSMYLCASAMRDPQETQYFGPGTRLLVL.

The table lists this clone with a few counts. The chain employs TRBV29-1 and TRBJ2-7; no firm D call. This CDR3 comprises 13 residues. V was clipped by 6 bases and J by 4 bases, with 16 bases between them. CDR1 is SQVTM, CDR2 ANQGSEA, per germline. The CDR3 nucleotides are TGCAGCGTGGAAAGACACGGTGGGTACGAGCAGTACTTC. It codes for CSVERHGGYEQYF.

This sequence joins TRBV7-2 and TRBJ2-2; 7 bases fit TRBD2. CDR1 and CDR2 from the germline V gene are SGHTA and FQGNSA. V lost 7 bases and J lost 8; bases outside the gene matches: 13. The CDR3 sequence is 15 residues long. DNA for the CDR3: TGTGCCAGCACCGTACGGGGCGGGAGTGGAGGGGAGCTGTTTTTT. Amino acids: CASTVRGGSGGELFF.

This clone was detected only once. V usage is TRBV6-5 and J usage is TRBJ1-3, with D hard to call. This CDR3 is built from 13 residues. Trimming stripped 6 bases from V and 1 base from J, with 7 bases between. Looked up from germline, CDR1 is MNHEY and CDR2 is SVGAGI. CDR3 in amino acids: CASSSISGNTIYF. Written as DNA, the CDR3 is TGTGCCAGCAGCAGTATTTCTGGAAACACCATATATTTT.

The CDR3 region has the DNA TGTGCCAGCAGGCCAGGGGGCCCGATTTGGTCACCCCTCCACTTT. This translates into CASRPGGPIWSPLHF. The chain has TRBV7-2 and TRBJ1-6; the match to TRBD1 covers 8 bases. In germline, CDR1 is SGHTA, CDR2 FQGNSA. This CDR3 has 15 amino acids. The V gene end was trimmed by 6 bases and the J gene end by 10 bases; junction bases not matched to a gene: 11.

The V call is TRBV7-9, the J call TRBJ1-1; unclear D gene. V was trimmed by 5 bases and J by 7 bases, leaving 11 bases between them. The CDR3 is made up of 12 amino acids. Germline V gene lookup returns CDR1 SEHNR and CDR2 FQNEAQ (reference sequence). The CDR3 DNA is TGTGCCAGCAGCCGGTTGCCGGTTGAAGCTTTCTTT. It is translated as CASSRLPVEAFF.

J is TRBJ2-7 and V is TRBV4-3; D is ambiguous. From germline, CDR1 is LGHNA and CDR2 YSLEER. The CDR3 loop spans 13 amino acids. The ends were cut back, 1 base at V and 6 bases at J, with 10 bases in the middle. CDR3 sequence (DNA): TGCGCCAGCAGCCAAGTGCCTGGCAGCGAGCAGTACTTC. The encoded protein is CASSQVPGSEQYF.

The J gene is TRBJ2-7, the V gene TRBV5-8; 7 bases align to TRBD1. This CDR3 region has 13 residues. Trimming at V came to 2 bases and at J to 3 bases, leaving 2 bases not matched to a gene. CDR1 and CDR2 from the germline V gene are SGHTS and YDEGEE. In DNA form, the CDR3 reads TGTGCCAGCAGCTTACGACAGGGCTACGAGCAGTACTTC. This encodes CASSLRQGYEQYF.

Comments on this clone: The sample holds other DNA sequences that translate to the same CDR3. The rearrangement links TRBV7-3 to TRBJ2-1; 11 nucleotides match TRBD2. V lost 4 bases to trimming and J lost 10 bases; unmatched junction nucleotides: 6. CDR3 length: 14 residues. CDR1 and CDR2 (germline): SGHTA, FQGTGA. The CDR3 loop is CASSSGLAGGEQFF. The DNA for the CDR3 is TGTGCCAGCAGCTCCGGACTAGCGGGCGGGGAGCAGTTCTTC.

This clone showed up just once. The chain is built from TRBV7-8 and TRBJ2-1; TRBD2 aligns across 8 bases. V was pared by 4 bases and J by 5 bases, with 10 bases of the junction left unmatched. This CDR3 comprises 16 residues. The germline V gene has CDR1 SGHVS and CDR2 FQNEAQ. The CDR3, as DNA: TGTGCCAGCAGCTCCCAACTACGGGAGGGAAACAATGAGCAGTTCTTC. It yields the protein CASSSQLREGNNEQFF. Full variable domain (outside the CDR3, taken from reference TRBV7-8 and TRBJ2-1): GAGVSQSPRYKVAKRGQDVALRCDPISGHVSLFWYQQALGQGPEFLTYFQNEAQLDKSGLPSDRFFAERPEGSVSTLKIQRTQQEDSAVYLCASSSQLREGNNEQFFGPGTRLTVL.

The gene calls are TRBV11-2 and TRBJ2-1; TRBD2 aligns across 15 bases. This CDR3 has 15 residues. Unmatched junction bases numbered 3, after V lost 5 bases and J lost 7 bases. From germline, CDR1 is SGHAT and CDR2 FQNNGV. CDR3 amino acids: CASSQGTSGGNEQFF. Here the CDR3 DNA reads TGTGCCAGCAGCCAGGGGACTAGCGGGGGGAATGAGCAGTTCTTC.

This chain joins TRBV9 and TRBJ1-1; maybe TRBD1 (6 bases). This CDR3 spans 14 amino acids. V lost 1 base to trimming and J lost 7 bases, with 14 bases between them. The germline V gene encodes CDR1 SGDLS and CDR2 YYNGEE. The CDR3 sequence is CASSVLGGGDEAFF. Here the CDR3 DNA reads TGTGCCAGCAGCGTACTTGGGGGCGGGGATGAAGCTTTCTTT.

This clone was counted once. This rearrangement joins TRBV7-3 to TRBJ2-1; a weak D match, TRBD2 (6 bases). This CDR3 contains 14 residues. Germline CDR1 reads SGHTA; CDR2 reads FQGTGA. V was trimmed by 4 bases and J by 6 bases, leaving 13 bases between them. The CDR3 coding sequence is TGTGCCAGCAGCTCTCCGGGAGCGGGCAATGAGCAGTTCTTC. Encoded protein: CASSSPGAGNEQFF.

V usage is TRBV5-1 and J usage is TRBJ2-3; 9 nucleotides line up with TRBD2. Germline CDR1 is SGHRS and CDR2 is YFSETQ. This CDR3 has 18 residues. The J segment lost 4 bases and the V segment lost 1 base, leaving 13 bases of the junction unmatched. The CDR3 spells CASSLIAGPGLAADTQYF. CDR3 DNA sequence: TGCGCCAGCAGCTTGATCGCGGGTCCGGGACTAGCTGCAGATACGCAGTATTTT. The variable domain in full, with the rest retrieved from reference TRBV5-1 and TRBJ2-3, is KAGVTQTPRYLIKTRGQQVTLSCSPISGHRSVSWYQQTPGQGLQFLFEYFSETQRNKGNFPGRFSGRQFSNSRSEMNVSTLELGDSALYLCASSLIAGPGLAADTQYFGPGTRLTVL.

This chain joins TRBV20-1 and TRBJ2-1; unclear D gene. Germline V gene lookup returns CDR1 DFQATT and CDR2 SNEGSKA (reference sequence). V was trimmed by 6 bases and J by 9 bases, leaving 12 bases between them. The CDR3 has 11 amino acids. CDR3 sequence reads: CSAGPSVEQFF. As DNA, the CDR3 is TGCAGTGCGGGCCCCTCCGTTGAGCAGTTCTTC.

The rearrangement uses TRBV4-2 and TRBJ2-1; TRBD2 aligns across 15 bases. The ends lost 4 bases at V and 6 bases at J; junction bases unmatched: 4. Germline V gene lookup returns CDR1 LGHNA and CDR2 YNFKEQ. The CDR3 has 16 residues. CDR3 nucleotides: TGTGCCAGCAGCCGCGGACTAGCGGGAGGGCCCAATGAGCAGTTCTTC. This sequence encodes CASSRGLAGGPNEQFF.